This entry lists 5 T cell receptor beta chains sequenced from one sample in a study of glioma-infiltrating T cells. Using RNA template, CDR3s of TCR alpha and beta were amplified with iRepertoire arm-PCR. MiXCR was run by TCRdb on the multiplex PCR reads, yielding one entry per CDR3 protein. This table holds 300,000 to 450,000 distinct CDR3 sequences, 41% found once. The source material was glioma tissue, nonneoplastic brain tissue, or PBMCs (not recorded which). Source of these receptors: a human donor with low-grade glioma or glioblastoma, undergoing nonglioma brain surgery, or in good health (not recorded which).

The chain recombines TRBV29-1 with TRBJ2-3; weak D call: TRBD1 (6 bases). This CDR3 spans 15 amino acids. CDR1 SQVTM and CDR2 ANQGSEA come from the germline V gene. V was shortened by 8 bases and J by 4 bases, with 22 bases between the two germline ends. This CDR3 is CSIRGLREGSDTQYF. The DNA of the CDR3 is TGCAGCATCAGGGGTCTCCGAGAGGGCTCAGATACGCAGTATTTT.

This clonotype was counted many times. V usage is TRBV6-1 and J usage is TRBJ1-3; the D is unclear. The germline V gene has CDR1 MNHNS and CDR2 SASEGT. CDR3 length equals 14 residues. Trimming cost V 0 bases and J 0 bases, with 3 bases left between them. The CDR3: CASSEAGSGNTIYF. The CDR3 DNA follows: TGTGCCAGCAGTGAAGCCGGCTCTGGAAACACCATATATTTT.

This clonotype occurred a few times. CDR3 protein: CSARDGRADNEQFF. The DNA for the CDR3 is TGCAGTGCTAGAGACGGGAGGGCCGACAATGAGCAGTTCTTC. This chain connects TRBV20-1 to TRBJ2-1, with 8 bases matching TRBD2. Germline loops: CDR1 DFQATT, CDR2 SNEGSKA (reference sequence). This CDR3 is built from 14 residues. Trimming at V came to 0 bases and at J to 5 bases, leaving 3 bases not matched to a gene.

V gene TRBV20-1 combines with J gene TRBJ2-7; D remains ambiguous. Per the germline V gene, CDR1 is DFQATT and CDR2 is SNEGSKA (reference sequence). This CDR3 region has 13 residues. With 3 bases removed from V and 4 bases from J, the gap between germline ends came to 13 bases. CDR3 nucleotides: TGCAGTGCTAGGACGATCAGGATGTACGAGCAGTACTTC. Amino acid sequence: CSARTIRMYEQYF.

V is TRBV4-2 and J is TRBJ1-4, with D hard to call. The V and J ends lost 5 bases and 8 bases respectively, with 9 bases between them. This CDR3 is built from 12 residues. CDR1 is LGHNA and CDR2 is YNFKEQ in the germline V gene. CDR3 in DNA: TGTGCCAGCAGCTTACCCAAGGAAAAACTGTTTTTT. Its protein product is CASSLPKEKLFF.